This T cell receptor beta chain stems from a study of control samples from healthy donors and cancer patients. This CDR3 is 19 amino acids long. The germline V gene encodes CDR1 SGHNT and CDR2 YYREEE (reference sequence). The V end lost 0 bases, the J end lost 4 bases, and 25 bases lay between the germline ends. This table comes from immunoSEQ multiplex PCR, and its TCRdb copy is limited to in-frame clones, with some not included. This sample yields 120,000 to 150,000 clones, of which roughly 89% are seen a single time; just under 5% belongs to the top ten. Sequencing was done on a sample of blood. The TCR originated in a man aged 25-40 years in good health. This chain connects TRBV5-4 to TRBJ1-2; a weak D match, TRBD1 (5 bases). CDR3 in DNA: TGTGCCAGCAGCTTGGCCCTAAGGAGGGTTGACAGTGAGACCTATGGCTACACCTTC. Its translation is CASSLALRRVDSETYGYTF.